One sample yielded the 3 T cell receptor beta chains listed below, sequenced in a study of T-cell reconstitution after alpha-beta-depleted transplantation in children. This sample's TCRbeta library carried unique molecular identifier barcodes. MiXCR was run by TCRdb on the PCR reads, yielding one entry per CDR3 protein. This repertoire shows around 450,000 distinct CDR3 sequences, 15% to 20% found once; its top ten account for roughly 27%. Sequenced material: PBMCs, mostly from graft donor cells, taken 360 days after TCRalphabeta/CD19-depleted stem cell transplant. The receptors here all came from a boy under two years old who had a stem cell transplant for Wiskott-Aldrich syndrome, so the T cells may come from the graft donor.

This chain links TRBV3-1 with TRBJ2-7, with TRBD2 matching 10 bases. V was clipped by 1 base and J by 2 bases; unmatched bases: 5. The CDR3 spans 16 residues. CDR1 is LGHDT and CDR2 is YNNKEL in the germline V gene (reference sequence). The CDR3 spells CASSQGASGGAYEQYF. CDR3 sequence (DNA): TGTGCCAGCAGCCAAGGGGCTAGCGGGGGCGCCTACGAGCAGTACTTC.

This clonotype was observed a handful of times. The CDR3 coding sequence is TGTGCCAGCAGTCTCCCTTGGCGGGGGGGCCGGTCCTACGAGCAGTACTTC. Its protein product is CASSLPWRGGRSYEQYF. This chain links TRBV12-3 or TRBV12-4 with TRBJ2-7; 9 nucleotides align to TRBD2. The junction had 12 bases not matched to a gene; V was cut back by 5 bases and J by 1 base. This CDR3 comprises 17 residues.

V gene TRBV29-1 combines with J gene TRBJ2-1; D gene ambiguous. The CDR3 contains 11 residues. V lost 7 bases and J 6 bases, leaving 10 bases between the germline ends. Germline CDR1 and CDR2: SQVTM and ANQGSEA. The CDR3 here is CSGGRSNEQFF. The DNA of the CDR3 is TGCAGCGGTGGAAGAAGCAATGAGCAGTTCTTC.